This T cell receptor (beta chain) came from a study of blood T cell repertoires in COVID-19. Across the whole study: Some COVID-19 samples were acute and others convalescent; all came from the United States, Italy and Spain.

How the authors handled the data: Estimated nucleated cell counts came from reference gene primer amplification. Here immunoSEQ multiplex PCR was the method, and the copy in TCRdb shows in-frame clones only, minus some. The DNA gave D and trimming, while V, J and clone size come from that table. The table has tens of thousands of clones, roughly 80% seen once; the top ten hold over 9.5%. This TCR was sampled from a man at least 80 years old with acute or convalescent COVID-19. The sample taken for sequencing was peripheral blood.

CDR3 sequence: CASRDPLQGYEQYF. The CDR3 DNA reads as TGTGCCAGCAGAGACCCTTTACAGGGCTACGAGCAGTACTTC. The V and J genes are TRBV6-5 and TRBJ2-7; maybe TRBD1 (6 bases). CDR3 length equals 14 residues. Germline V gene sequence: CDR1 MNHEY, CDR2 SVGAGI. V lost 6 bases and J 3 bases, leaving 15 bases between the germline ends.